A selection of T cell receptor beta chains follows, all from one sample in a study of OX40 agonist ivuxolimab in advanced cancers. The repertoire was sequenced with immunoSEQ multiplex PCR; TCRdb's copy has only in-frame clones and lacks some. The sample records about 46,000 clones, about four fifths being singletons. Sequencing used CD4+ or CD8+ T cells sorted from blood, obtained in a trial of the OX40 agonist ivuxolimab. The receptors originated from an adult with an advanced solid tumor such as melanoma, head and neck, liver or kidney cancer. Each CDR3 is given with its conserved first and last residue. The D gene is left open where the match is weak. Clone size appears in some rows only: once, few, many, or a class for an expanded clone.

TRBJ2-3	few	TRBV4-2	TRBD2	TGTGCCAGCAGCCAAGATTTGCAGCGGGGTCAGACAGATACGCAGTATTTT	CASSQDLQRGQTDTQYF
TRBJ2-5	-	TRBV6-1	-	TGTGCCAGCCGAGAAGGGACCCCACAAGAGACCCAGTACTTC	CASREGTPQETQYF
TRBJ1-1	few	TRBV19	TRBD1	TGTGCCAGTAGCCCAACGGACAGGGGGCTCACTGAAGCTTTCTTT	CASSPTDRGLTEAFF
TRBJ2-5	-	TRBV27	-	TGTGCCAGCAGTCGAACAGGGTCCGGGGAGACCCAGTACTTC	CASSRTGSGETQYF
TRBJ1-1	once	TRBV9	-	TGTGCCAGCAGCGTAACCGGTGGGGTCCCGAACACTGAAGCTTTCTTT	CASSVTGGVPNTEAFF
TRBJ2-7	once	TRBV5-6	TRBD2	TGTGCCAGCACCCGGGGGGGGAACTACGAGCAGTACTTC	CASTRGGNYEQYF
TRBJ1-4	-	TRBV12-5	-	TGTGCTAGTGGTCGTTCCGCAACTAATGAAAAACTGTTTTTT	CASGRSATNEKLFF
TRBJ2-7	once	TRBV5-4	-	TGTGCCAGCAGCTTGGGGGACGGGTTGCGATACTCCTACGAGCAGTACTTC	CASSLGDGLRYSYEQYF
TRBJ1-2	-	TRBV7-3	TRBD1	TGTGCCAGCAGCAGCCTAATACAGGGGAGCTATGGCTACACCTTC	CASSSLIQGSYGYTF
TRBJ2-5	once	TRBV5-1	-	TGCGCCAGCAGTACTACAGGTACCGGGGAGACCCAGTACTTC	CASSTTGTGETQYF
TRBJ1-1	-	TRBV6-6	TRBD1	TGTGCCAGCAGTCCCGCCCGGACAGGAGGCACTGAAGCTTTCTTT	CASSPARTGGTEAFF
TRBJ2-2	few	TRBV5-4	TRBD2	TGTGCCAGCAGCCAAGATAGCGGGGGGGCGAACACCGGGGAGCTGTTTTTT	CASSQDSGGANTGELFF
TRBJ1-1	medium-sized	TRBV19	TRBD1	TGTGCCAGTAGTATAAAGCAGGGGGGCACTGAAGCTTTCTTT	CASSIKQGGTEAFF
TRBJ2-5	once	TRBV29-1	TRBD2	TGCAGCGCCACGACTAGCGGGGGTTTATGGGAGACCCAGTACTTC	CSATTSGGLWETQYF
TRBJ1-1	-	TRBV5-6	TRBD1	TGTGCCAGCAGCCCCATTCACGGGACAGCCAACACTGAAGCTTTCTTT	CASSPIHGTANTEAFF
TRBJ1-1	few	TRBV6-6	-	TGTGCCAGCAGTTACGGGGGGGCTAAGAACACTGAAGCTTTCTTT	CASSYGGAKNTEAFF
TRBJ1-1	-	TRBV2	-	TGTGCCAGCAGTACACAGGGTAATTTGGCTGAAGCTTTCTTT	CASSTQGNLAEAFF
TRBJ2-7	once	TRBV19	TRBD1	TGTGCCAGTAGACTAACCGGGACAGGGTCCTACGAGCAGTACTTC	CASRLTGTGSYEQYF
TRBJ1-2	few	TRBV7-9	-	TGTGCCAGCAGCTTAGACACAGTTGGGGGCTATGGCTACACCTTC	CASSLDTVGGYGYTF
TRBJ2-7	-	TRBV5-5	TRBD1	TGTGCCAGCAGCCCCGGACAGGGCAAATACGAGCAGTACTTC	CASSPGQGKYEQYF
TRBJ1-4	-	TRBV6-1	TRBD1	TGTGCCAGCAGTGAAGGGACAGGGAGCGAAAAACTGTTTTTT	CASSEGTGSEKLFF
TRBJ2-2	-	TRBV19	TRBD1	TGTGCCACCGGGCGACAGGGGGCCGCGAACACCGGGGAGCTGTTTTTT	CATGRQGAANTGELFF
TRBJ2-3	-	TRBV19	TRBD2	TGTGCCAGTACCCCCCGGTCGGCTAGCGGGGGGCCTAGCACAGATACGCAGTATTTT	CASTPRSASGGPSTDTQYF
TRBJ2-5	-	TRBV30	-	TGTGCCTGGACCCCGCGGGAGACCCAGTACTTC	CAWTPRETQYF
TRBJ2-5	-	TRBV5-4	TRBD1	TGTGCCAGCAGCTGGGACAGGCGTAACCAAGAGACCCAGTACTTC	CASSWDRRNQETQYF
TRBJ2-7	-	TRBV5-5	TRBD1	TGTGCCAGCAGCCCAGGGACAGGGCGCGAGCAGTACTTC	CASSPGTGREQYF
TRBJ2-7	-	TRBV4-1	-	TGCGCCAGCAGCCAAGGACCTAGCGCGTCCTACGAGCAGTACTTC	CASSQGPSASYEQYF
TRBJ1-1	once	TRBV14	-	TGTGCCAGCAGCCAGTTCGGGGTTCCTGAAGCTTTCTTT	CASSQFGVPEAFF
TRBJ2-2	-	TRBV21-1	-	TGTGCCAGCAGGGGCAGGGAGACCGGGGAGCTGTTTTTT	CASRGRETGELFF
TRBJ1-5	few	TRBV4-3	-	TGCGCCAGCAGCCAAGATGAAGGGGTGCGGCAGCCCCAGCATTTT	CASSQDEGVRQPQHF
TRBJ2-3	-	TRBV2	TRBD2	TGTGCCAGCAGGGGCACTAGCGGGGTTACAGATACGCAGTATTTT	CASRGTSGVTDTQYF
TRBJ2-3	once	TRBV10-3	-	TGTGCCATCAGTGGCGCAACGAGGGGCCCTAGCACAGATACGCAGTATTTT	CAISGATRGPSTDTQYF
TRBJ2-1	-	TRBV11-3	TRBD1	TGTGCCAGCAGCTTTGGACAGGATGAGCAGTTCTTC	CASSFGQDEQFF
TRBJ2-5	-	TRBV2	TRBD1	TGTGCCAGCATGGGACAGGGTTTGCAAGAGACCCAGTACTTC	CASMGQGLQETQYF